The 12 T cell receptor beta chains below were found in one sample sequenced in a study of monozygotic twins with inflammatory bowel disease (dated by TCRdb to about 2019). Libraries were built with 5' RACE. Instrument used: Illumina HiSeq 2500. Each entry corresponds to one CDR3 protein sequence from reads that TCRdb reprocessed, and DNA is not given. The table of this sample itemizes approximately 200,000 distinct CDR3 sequences. The top ten constitute roughly 1.5% of the sample. The sample consisted of blood. These receptors were taken from a human donor with ulcerative colitis or Crohn's disease, or a healthy co-twin of an affected twin (not recorded which).

CDR3 in amino acids: CSATLIEGGFDEQFF. V gene TRBV20-1 combines with J gene TRBJ2-1; without DNA, the TCRdb call of TRBD1 cannot be checked. CDR1 is DFQATT and CDR2 is SNEGSKA in the germline V gene (reference sequence). The CDR3 has 15 amino acids.

The chain carries TRBV5-6 and TRBJ1-6. The CDR3 sequence is 15 residues long. Germline V gene data show CDR1 as SGHDT and CDR2 as YYEEEE. The CDR3 loop reads CASSLGVGKDSPLHF.

V and J are TRBV18 and TRBJ1-3; the D call of TRBD1 rests on TCRdb alone, since no DNA is present to check it. The CDR3 runs 15 residues. Germline V gene lookup returns CDR1 KGHSH and CDR2 LQKENI. Here the CDR3 reads CASSPRDGSGNTIYF.

CDR3: CSARRAQGDYGYTF. The rearrangement uses TRBV20-1 and TRBJ1-2. Germline V gives CDR1 DFQATT, CDR2 SNEGSKA (reference sequence). The CDR3 is made up of 14 amino acids.

V is TRBV4-1 and J is TRBJ1-1. CDR1 MGHRA and CDR2 YSYEKL come from the germline V gene. The CDR3 consists of 14 residues. CDR3 region: CASSHASPYTEAFF.

The chain combines TRBV5-6 with TRBJ2-1. CDR1 and CDR2 (germline): SGHDT, YYEEEE. CDR3 length equals 15 residues. The CDR3 loop is CASSLSPNSYNEQFF.

The chain couples TRBV5-6 to TRBJ2-2. Germline values: CDR1 SGHDT, CDR2 YYEEEE. CDR3 size: 15 residues. CDR3 region: CASSLDRRNTGELFF.

The chain recombines TRBV28 with TRBJ1-1. From germline, CDR1 is MDHEN and CDR2 SYDVKM. The CDR3 is 17 amino acids. CDR3 region: CASSLSGAQYMNTEAFF.

This rearrangement joins TRBV5-1 to TRBJ2-2; TCRdb names TRBD1, which stays unverified in the absence of DNA. This CDR3 has 16 amino acids. Per germline, CDR1 SGHRS and CDR2 YFSETQ. The CDR3 is CASSLTTGGNTGELFF.

The J gene is TRBJ2-3, the V gene TRBV15; the TCRdb call, TRBD2, lacks DNA for checking. From germline, CDR1 is LNHNV and CDR2 YYDKDF (reference sequence). This CDR3 comprises 17 residues. This CDR3 is CATSRDLWGSWTDTQYF. Full variable domain (outside the CDR3, taken from reference TRBV15 and TRBJ2-3): DAMVIQNPRYQVTQFGKPVTLSCSQTLNHNVMYWYQQKSSQAPKLLFHYYDKDFNNEADTPDNFQSRRPNTSFCFLDIRSPGLGDTAMYLCATSRDLWGSWTDTQYFGPGTRLTVL.

V usage is TRBV25-1 and J usage is TRBJ1-2; checking the TCRdb D call of TRBD1 is not possible without DNA. Germline V CDR1 and CDR2: MGHDK, SYGVNS. The CDR3 has 15 amino acids. CDR3 sequence reads: CASSASDRGYYGYTF.

The chain joins TRBV18 to TRBJ1-1; there is no DNA to check the TCRdb D call of TRBD1. Germline V gene lookup returns CDR1 KGHSH and CDR2 LQKENI. CDR3 length: 11 amino acids. The CDR3 reads CASRGQREAFF. Supplemented by reference TRBV18 and TRBJ1-1, the full variable domain reads NAGVMQNPRHLVRRRGQEARLRCSPMKGHSHVYWYRQLPEEGLKFMVYLQKENIIDESGMPKERFSAEFPKEGPSILRIQQVVRGDSAAYFCASRGQREAFFGQGTRLTVV.